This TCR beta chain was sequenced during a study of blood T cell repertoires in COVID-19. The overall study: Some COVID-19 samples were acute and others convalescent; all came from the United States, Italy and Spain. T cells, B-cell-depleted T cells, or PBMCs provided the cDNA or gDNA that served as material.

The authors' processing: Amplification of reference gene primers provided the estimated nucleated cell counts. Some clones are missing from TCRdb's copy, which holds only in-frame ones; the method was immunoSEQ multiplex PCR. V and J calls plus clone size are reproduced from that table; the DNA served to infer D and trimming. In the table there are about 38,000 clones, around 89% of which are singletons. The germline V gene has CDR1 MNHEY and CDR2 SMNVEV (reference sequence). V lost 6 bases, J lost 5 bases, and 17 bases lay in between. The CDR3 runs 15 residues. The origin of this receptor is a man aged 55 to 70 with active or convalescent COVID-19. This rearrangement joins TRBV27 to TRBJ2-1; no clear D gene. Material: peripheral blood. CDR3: CASSYFGQANNEQFF. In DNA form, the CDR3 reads TGTGCCAGCAGCTATTTCGGTCAGGCCAACAATGAGCAGTTCTTC.